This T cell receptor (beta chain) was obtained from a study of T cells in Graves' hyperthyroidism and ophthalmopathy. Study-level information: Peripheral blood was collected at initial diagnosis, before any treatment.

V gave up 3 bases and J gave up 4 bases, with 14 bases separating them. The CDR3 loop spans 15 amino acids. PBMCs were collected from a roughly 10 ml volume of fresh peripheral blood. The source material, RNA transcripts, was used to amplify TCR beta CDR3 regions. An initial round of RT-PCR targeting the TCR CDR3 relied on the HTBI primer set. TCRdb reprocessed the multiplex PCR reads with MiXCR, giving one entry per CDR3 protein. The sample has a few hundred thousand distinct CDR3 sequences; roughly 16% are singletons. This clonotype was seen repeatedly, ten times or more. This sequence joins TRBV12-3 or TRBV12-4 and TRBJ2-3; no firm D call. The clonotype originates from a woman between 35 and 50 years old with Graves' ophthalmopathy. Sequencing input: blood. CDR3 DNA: TGTGCCAGCAGTTTCCCCGCCCTAAGTTCAGATACGCAGTATTTT. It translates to CASSFPALSSDTQYF.